Described below is a single TCR beta chain sequence and its context. As yet, its antigen is unknown. The investigators amplified TCR beta CDR3 regions from RNA transcripts. TCR CDR3 underwent first-round RT-PCR with the HTBI primer set. MiXCR, run by TCRdb on the multiplex PCR reads, gives a single entry per CDR3 protein. The table includes about 110,000 distinct CDR3 sequences, roughly 15% detected once. These data originate in a study of T cells in Graves' hyperthyroidism and ophthalmopathy. The CDR3 is 10 residues long. Germline loops: CDR1 DFQATT, CDR2 SNEGSKA (reference sequence). Trimming shortened V by 3 bases and J by 6 bases, and 4 bases separated the two germline ends. Study-level findings and limits: Blood held most thyroid clonotypes expanded above 0.001 frequency. For ophthalmopathy, model prediction preceded onset by a median roughly 6.5 months.

Patients were excluded for uncontrolled infection, other autoimmune disease, pregnancy or lactation. This receptor was obtained from a woman between 45 and 65 years old with Graves' hyperthyroidism. The chain combines TRBV20-1 with TRBJ2-3; D is ambiguous. The specimen was blood. As DNA, the CDR3 is TGCAGTGCTAGCCGGGATACGCAGTATTTT. Protein: CSASRDTQYF.